The T cell receptor (beta chain) under discussion was sequenced for a study of blood T cell repertoires in COVID-19. Turning to the study itself: Samples of COVID-19 (acute and convalescent) were obtained from the United States, Italy and Spain. T cells, B-cell-depleted T cells, or PBMCs provided the cDNA or gDNA that served as material.

Methods used by the authors: Amplified reference gene primers provided the basis for estimating nucleated cell counts. The protocol was immunoSEQ multiplex PCR, while the TCRdb copy is restricted to in-frame clones and leaves out a portion. V, J and clone size are taken as reported in that table, and D and trimming were inferred from the DNA itself. The sample lists a few hundred thousand clones, more than 75% occurring once. This clone turned up a few times. The sequenced material came from peripheral blood. The receptor was isolated from a woman aged 45-59 years with acute or convalescent COVID-19.

The chain's CDR3 is CASSQVRDINEKLFF. In nucleotides, the CDR3 is TGCGCCAGCAGCCAAGTCCGGGACATAAACGAAAAACTGTTTTTT. The V gene is TRBV4-3, the J gene TRBJ1-4, with D perhaps matching TRBD1 (6 bases). The CDR3 totals 15 residues. The germline V gene encodes CDR1 LGHNA and CDR2 YSLEER. The ends were cut back, 1 base at V and 8 bases at J, with 14 bases in the middle.